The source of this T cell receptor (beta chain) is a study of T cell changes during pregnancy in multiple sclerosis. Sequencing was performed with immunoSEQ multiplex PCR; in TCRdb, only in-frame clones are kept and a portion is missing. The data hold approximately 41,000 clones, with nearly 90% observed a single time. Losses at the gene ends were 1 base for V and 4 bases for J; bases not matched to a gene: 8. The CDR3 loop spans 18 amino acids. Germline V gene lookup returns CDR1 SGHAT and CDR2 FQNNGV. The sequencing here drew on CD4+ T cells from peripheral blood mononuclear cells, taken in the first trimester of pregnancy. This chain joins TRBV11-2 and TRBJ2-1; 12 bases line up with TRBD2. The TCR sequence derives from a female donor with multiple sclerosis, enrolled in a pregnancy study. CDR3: CASSLGLLTSGRYNEQFF. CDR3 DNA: TGTGCCAGCAGCTTAGGCCTCCTGACTAGCGGGAGATACAATGAGCAGTTCTTC. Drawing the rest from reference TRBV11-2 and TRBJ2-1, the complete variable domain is EAGVAQSPRYKIIEKRQSVAFWCNPISGHATLYWYQQILGQGPKLLIQFQNNGVVDDSQLPKDRFSAERLKGVDSTLKIQPAKLEDSAVYLCASSLGLLTSGRYNEQFFGPGTRLTVL.